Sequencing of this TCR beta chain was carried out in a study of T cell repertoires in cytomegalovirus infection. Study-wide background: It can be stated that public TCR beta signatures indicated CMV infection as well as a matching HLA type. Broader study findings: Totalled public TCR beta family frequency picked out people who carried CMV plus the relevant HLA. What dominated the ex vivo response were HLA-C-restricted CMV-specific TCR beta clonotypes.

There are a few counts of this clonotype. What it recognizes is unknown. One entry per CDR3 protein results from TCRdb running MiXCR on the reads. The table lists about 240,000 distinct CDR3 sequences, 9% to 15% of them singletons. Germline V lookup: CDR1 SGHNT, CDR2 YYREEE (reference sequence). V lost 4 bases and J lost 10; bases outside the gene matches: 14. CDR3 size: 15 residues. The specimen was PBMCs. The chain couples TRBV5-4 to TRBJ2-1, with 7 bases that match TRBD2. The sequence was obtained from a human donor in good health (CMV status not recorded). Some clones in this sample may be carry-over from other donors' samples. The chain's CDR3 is CASSPDGGRGVEQFF. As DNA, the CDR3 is TGTGCCAGCAGCCCCGATGGCGGGAGAGGCGTAGAGCAGTTCTTC. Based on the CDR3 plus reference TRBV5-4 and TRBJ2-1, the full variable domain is ETGVTQSPTHLIKTRGQQVTLRCSSQSGHNTVSWYQQALGQGPQFIFQYYREEENGRGNFPPRFSGLQFPNYSSELNVNALELDDSALYLCASSPDGGRGVEQFFGPGTRLTVL.